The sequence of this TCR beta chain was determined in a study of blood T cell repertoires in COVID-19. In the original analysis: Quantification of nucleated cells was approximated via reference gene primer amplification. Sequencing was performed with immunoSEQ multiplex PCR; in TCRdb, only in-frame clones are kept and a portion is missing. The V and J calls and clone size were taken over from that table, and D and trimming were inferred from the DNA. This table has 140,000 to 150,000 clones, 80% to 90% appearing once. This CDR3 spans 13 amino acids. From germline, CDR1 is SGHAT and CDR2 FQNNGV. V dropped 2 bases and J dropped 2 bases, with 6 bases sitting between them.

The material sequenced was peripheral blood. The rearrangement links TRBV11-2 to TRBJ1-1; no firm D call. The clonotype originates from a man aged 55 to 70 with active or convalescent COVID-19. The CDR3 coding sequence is TGTGCCAGCAGCTTAAACAGAAACACTGAAGCTTTCTTT. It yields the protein CASSLNRNTEAFF. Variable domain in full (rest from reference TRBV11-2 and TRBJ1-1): EAGVAQSPRYKIIEKRQSVAFWCNPISGHATLYWYQQILGQGPKLLIQFQNNGVVDDSQLPKDRFSAERLKGVDSTLKIQPAKLEDSAVYLCASSLNRNTEAFFGQGTRLTVV.